The 19 T cell receptor beta chains below all came from one sample that was sequenced in a study of T cell repertoires in cytomegalovirus infection. Each CDR3 protein gets one entry after TCRdb re-called the reads with MiXCR. The data show around 450,000 distinct CDR3 sequences, around 32% seen once. Source material: PBMCs. These receptors were obtained from a human donor in good health (CMV status not recorded). Some clones in this sample may be carry-over from other donors' samples.

This clonotype was observed a few times. V is TRBV14 and J is TRBJ1-6; D is ambiguous. The CDR3 totals 14 residues. Germline assignment: CDR1 SGHDN and CDR2 FVKESK. V shed 1 base and J shed 10 bases, with 11 bases lying between them. The CDR3 DNA reads TGTGCCAGCAGCCAAGCGGTTGGGAAATCACCCCTCCACTTT. This encodes CASSQAVGKSPLHF.

The CDR3 sequence: CASSYGQTRSVDEQYF. DNA for the CDR3: TGTGCCAGCAGCTACGGACAGACCCGTTCTGTTGACGAGCAGTACTTC. The chain has TRBV7-9 and TRBJ2-7, with D possibly being TRBD1 (6 bases). The V gene's germline CDR1 is SEHNR and CDR2 FQNEAQ (reference sequence). This CDR3 has 16 amino acids. Trimming took 4 bases from V and 5 from J, leaving 21 bases between them. The whole variable domain, remainder taken from reference TRBV7-9 and TRBJ2-7, is DTGVSQNPRHKITKRGQNVTFRCDPISEHNRLYWYRQTLGQGPEFLTYFQNEAQLEKSRLLSDRFSAERPKGSFSTLEIQRTEQGDSAMYLCASSYGQTRSVDEQYFGPGTRLTVT.

This chain joins TRBV6-1 and TRBJ1-5; D is perhaps TRBD1 (5 bases). CDR3 size: 15 residues. Germline loops: CDR1 MNHNS, CDR2 SASEGT. Trimming stripped 5 bases from V and 2 bases from J, with 13 bases between. CDR3 protein: CASSYSDRRNQPQHF. As DNA, the CDR3 is TGTGCCAGCAGTTATTCCGACAGACGCAATCAGCCCCAGCATTTT.

A few counts support this clonotype. The chain links TRBV6-1 to TRBJ2-1, with TRBD1 as a possible D gene (6 bases). CDR3 length: 13 amino acids. Trimming stripped 4 bases from V and 3 bases from J, with 7 bases between. CDR1 and CDR2 (germline): MNHNS, SASEGT. As DNA, the CDR3 is TGTGCCAGCAGTGTACAGGGCTACAATGAGCAGTTCTTC. Translation gives CASSVQGYNEQFF.

This clonotype was seen only a few times. The chain uses TRBV28 and TRBJ2-3; a weak D match, TRBD1 (6 bases). This CDR3 contains 15 residues. V dropped 6 bases and J dropped 0 bases, with 13 bases sitting between them. Germline CDR1 reads MDHEN; CDR2 reads SYDVKM. CDR3 bases: TGTGCCAGCAGACCCGGTGGGACAAGCACAGATACGCAGTATTTT. This encodes CASRPGGTSTDTQYF.

The chain recombines TRBV14 with TRBJ2-7; 12 nucleotides match TRBD1. Per germline, CDR1 SGHDN and CDR2 FVKESK. The CDR3 runs 15 residues. Germline trimming cut 1 base from V and 6 bases from J; bases unmatched to any gene: 4. CDR3 loop: CASSQAGTGGFEQYF. The DNA for the CDR3 is TGTGCCAGCAGCCAAGCCGGGACAGGGGGCTTCGAGCAGTACTTC.

As concerns this clonotype: A much larger clone lies a single base off, so this may be a read error. The CDR3 DNA follows: TGTGCCAGCAGCGGGGGGACAGTTCTTCAGCCCCAGCATTTT. Residues: CASSGGTVLQPQHF. The chain is built from TRBV7-2 and TRBJ1-5; TRBD1 matches 7 bases. Germline lookup yields CDR1 SGHTA and CDR2 FQGNSA. The trim removed 5 bases at V and 6 bases at J, leaving 7 bases unmatched. The CDR3 is 14 amino acids.

This clonotype occurred a few times. J is TRBJ2-1 and V is TRBV2; D is undetermined. This CDR3 has 15 amino acids. Germline-derived CDR1 and CDR2 are SNHLY and FYNNEI. Trimming took 5 bases from V and 0 from J, leaving 11 bases between them. CDR3 in DNA: TGTGCCAGCAGTACACAGAGGTCCTCCTACAATGAGCAGTTCTTC. Protein product: CASSTQRSSYNEQFF.

This clonotype was observed a handful of times. The chain combines TRBV29-1 with TRBJ2-7, with D perhaps matching TRBD1 (6 bases). With 3 bases removed from V and 3 bases from J, the gap between germline ends came to 12 bases. In germline, CDR1 is SQVTM, CDR2 ANQGSEA. The CDR3 spans 13 residues. The CDR3: CSVERGGDYEQYF. CDR3 coding DNA: TGCAGCGTTGAGCGAGGGGGTGACTACGAGCAGTACTTC.

As concerns this clonotype: At one of its ends the junction is not consistent with the germline gene, which may arise from a read error. The V call is TRBV7-2, the J call TRBJ1-5; weak D call: TRBD1 (5 bases). There are 14 residues in the CDR3. Germline values: CDR1 SGHTA, CDR2 FQGNSA. CDR3 loop: CASSVTGGIKPKHF. CDR3 coding DNA: TGTGCCAGCAGCGTAACCGGGGGTATCAAGCCCAAGCATTTT. The variable domain in full, with the rest retrieved from reference TRBV7-2 and TRBJ1-5, is GAGVSQSPSNKVTEKGKDVELRCDPISGHTALYWYRQSLGQGLEFLIYFQGNSAPDKSGLPSDRFSAERTGGSVSTLTIQRTQQEDSAVYLCASSVTGGIKPKHFGDGTRLSIL.

The chain carries TRBV15 and TRBJ1-4; 7 bases are a match to TRBD1. Germline trimming cut 4 bases from V and 3 bases from J; bases unmatched to any gene: 14. Germline V gene sequence: CDR1 LNHNV, CDR2 YYDKDF (reference sequence). The CDR3 runs to 18 residues. CDR3 residues: CATSTVPNRGRANEKLFF. Written as DNA, the CDR3 is TGTGCCACCAGCACGGTACCCAACAGGGGAAGAGCTAATGAAAAACTGTTTTTT.

The chain couples TRBV6-1 to TRBJ1-1; TRBD1 matches 8 bases. The CDR3 extends over 15 amino acids. V shed 8 bases, J shed 10 bases, and the junction held 18 bases outside the gene matches. Germline assignment: CDR1 MNHNS and CDR2 SASEGT. The CDR3 nucleotides read TGTGCCAGCGGTTTGCAGACAGGGGAATCAGTAACAGCTTTCTTT. Its translation: CASGLQTGESVTAFF.

This chain uses TRBV27 with TRBJ2-7, with a possible D match to TRBD1 (5 bases). Germline V lookup: CDR1 MNHEY, CDR2 SMNVEV (reference sequence). This CDR3 is built from 14 residues. Trimming cost V 0 bases and J 3 bases, with 9 bases left between them. CDR3 loop: CASSLSITGYEQYF. The DNA for the CDR3 is TGTGCCAGCAGTTTATCGATAACAGGCTACGAGCAGTACTTC.

With respect to this clonotype: Here the CDR3 omits its conserved ending phenylalanine or tryptophan, so a read error is the likely source. The chain carries TRBV2 and TRBJ2-5; 7 bases map to TRBD1. Germline V gives CDR1 SNHLY, CDR2 FYNNEI. The CDR3 length is 16 residues. The V gene end was trimmed by 4 bases and the J gene end by 6 bases; junction bases not matched to a gene: 14. The CDR3 nucleotides are TGTGCCAGCAGTGCCAACACAGGGGCGGCACGGAAGACCCAGTACTTA. This encodes CASSANTGAARKTQYL.

In its sample, this clonotype was seen many times. This chain links TRBV7-2 with TRBJ1-1, with D hard to call. The ends were cut back, 6 bases at V and 2 bases at J, with 10 bases in the middle. The CDR3 extends over 13 amino acids. Germline CDR1 SGHTA, CDR2 FQGNSA. In nucleotides, the CDR3 is TGTGCCAGCAGAACAGAGATCAACACTGAAGCTTTCTTT. The encoded protein is CASRTEINTEAFF. Full variable domain (rest looked up from reference TRBV7-2 and TRBJ1-1): GAGVSQSPSNKVTEKGKDVELRCDPISGHTALYWYRQSLGQGLEFLIYFQGNSAPDKSGLPSDRFSAERTGGSVSTLTIQRTQQEDSAVYLCASRTEINTEAFFGQGTRLTVV.

This clonotype was picked up a small number of times. The chain has TRBV11-2 and TRBJ2-5; perhaps D is TRBD1 or TRBD2 (5 bases each). The V end was cut by 0 bases, the J end by 4 bases, with 12 bases between. Germline CDR1 is SGHAT and CDR2 is FQNNGV. CDR3 size: 15 residues. CDR3 coding DNA: TGTGCCAGCAGCTTAGAGGGCTCGAGGGGAGAGACCCAGTACTTC. This translates into CASSLEGSRGETQYF.

There are a few counts of this clonotype. The rearrangement joins TRBV12-3 or TRBV12-4 to TRBJ2-1; 12 nucleotides align to TRBD2. Germline trimming cut 0 bases from V and 9 bases from J; bases unmatched to any gene: 15. The CDR3 spans 19 residues. The CDR3 DNA is TGTGCCAGCAGTTTAGCGTTTCTAGCGGGGGGGCCAGATGGGAGTGAGCAGTTCTTC. Translated, it gives CASSLAFLAGGPDGSEQFF.

This clonotype was detected a few times. This rearrangement joins TRBV6-5 to TRBJ1-5; D gene ambiguous. With 4 bases removed from V and 9 bases from J, the gap between germline ends came to 19 bases. Germline V gives CDR1 MNHEY, CDR2 SVGAGI. The CDR3 is made up of 15 amino acids. DNA for the CDR3: TGTGCCAGCAGTTCCCGATCAGGCCCCGTGGGGCCCCAGCATTTT. It specifies CASSSRSGPVGPQHF.

A few counts support this clonotype. The J gene is TRBJ1-2, the V gene TRBV6-2 or TRBV6-3, with D hard to call. Trimming cost V 6 bases and J 5 bases, with 10 bases left between them. The CDR3 covers 12 residues. The V gene's germline CDR1 is MNHEY and CDR2 SVGEGT. CDR3 sequence (DNA): TGTGCCAGCAGCCCTCGGGTATATGGCTACACCTTC. Translated, it gives CASSPRVYGYTF.